This T cell receptor (beta chain) was captured by sequencing in a study of cytomegalovirus exposure and HLA in healthy donors. Study-wide results and limits: Presence/absence comparisons presumed near-even sequencing depth among donors. Cytomegalovirus-associated TCR beta chains were listed, numbering roughly 150. TCR beta sequences reportedly predicted most subjects' HLA-A and HLA-B alleles accurately. Among TCR beta chains of equal frequency, HLA-associated ones were more clonally expanded in a later analysis.

PCR primers comprised 60 Vbeta and 13 Jbeta primers. Measured with immunoSEQ multiplex PCR; TCRdb has only the in-frame clones, and not every one. The clone table shows fewer than 70,000 clones, with the ten largest holding 5% to 5.5%. Germline V CDR1 and CDR2: SGHTA, FQGTGA. The CDR3 is 17 residues long. V was pared by 5 bases and J by 6 bases, with 12 bases of the junction left unmatched. In regard to this clone: Antigen unknown.

The sequenced sample was PBMCs. The sequence was obtained from a man under 40 in good health and CMV-seropositive. This rearrangement joins TRBV7-3 to TRBJ2-3, with TRBD1 matching over 12 bases. The chain's CDR3 is CASSQQPGQGAGDTQYF. Here the CDR3 DNA reads TGTGCCAGCAGCCAACAACCGGGACAGGGGGCTGGGGATACGCAGTATTTT.